The next 18 T cell receptor beta chains were all read from a single sample in a study of T-cell reconstitution after alpha-beta-depleted transplantation in children. Unique molecular identifiers were used to barcode this TCRbeta library. TCRdb reprocessed the PCR reads with MiXCR, giving one entry per CDR3 protein. The sample lists about 490,000 distinct CDR3 sequences; about 11% were seen once. This specimen was PBMCs, taken before TCRalphabeta/CD19-depleted stem cell transplant. These receptors came from a child between 2 and 9 years old with inherited bone marrow failure, due to receive a stem cell transplant.

The chain carries TRBV7-8 and TRBJ2-5, with D unresolved. Trimming pared 5 bases from V and 0 bases from J, leaving 22 bases between. This CDR3 has 18 amino acids. Germline assignment: CDR1 SGHVS and CDR2 FQNEAQ. The DNA of the CDR3 is TGTGCCAGCAGCGCGAGTGTACAGACCTTCAACTACCAAGAGACCCAGTACTTC. It yields the protein CASSASVQTFNYQETQYF.

Ten or more counts support this clonotype. The V and J genes are TRBV20-1 and TRBJ2-6; 8 nucleotides agree with TRBD1. CDR1 is DFQATT and CDR2 is SNEGSKA in the germline V gene (reference sequence). The CDR3 runs 21 residues. V lost 5 bases and J lost 0; bases outside the gene matches: 21. The CDR3 bases are TGCAGTGCTCTAGGACAGGGTCATCTCAGAACCTCTCTCTCTGGGGCCAACGTCCTGACTTTC. Amino acids: CSALGQGHLRTSLSGANVLTF.

The table lists this clonotype with a few counts. V gene TRBV19 combines with J gene TRBJ2-7; D remains unclear. Trimming took 3 bases from V and 0 from J, leaving 9 bases between them. Per germline, CDR1 LNHDA and CDR2 SQIVND (reference sequence). The CDR3 runs to 14 residues. CDR3 loop: CASSIGGISYEQYF. In nucleotides, the CDR3 is TGTGCCAGTAGTATCGGTGGCATCTCCTACGAGCAGTACTTC.

This clonotype was counted many times. The V call is TRBV12-3 or TRBV12-4, the J call TRBJ1-2; no clear D gene. Trimming stripped 1 base from V and 6 bases from J, with 9 bases between. CDR3 size: 13 residues. The CDR3 DNA is TGTGCCAGCAGTTTAGGGCAGGATCATGGCTACACCTTC. This gives the protein CASSLGQDHGYTF.

This clonotype has ten or more counts. This chain links TRBV20-1 with TRBJ2-3; no clear D gene. CDR1 is DFQATT, CDR2 SNEGSKA, per germline (reference sequence). V lost 3 bases and J 4 bases, leaving 2 bases between the germline ends. The CDR3 loop spans 10 amino acids. The chain's CDR3 is CSARSDTQYF. CDR3 DNA: TGCAGTGCTAGGTCAGATACGCAGTATTTT.

Turning to this clonotype: A much larger clone differs from this one at a single base, so this may be a read error. CDR3 coding DNA: TGTGCCACCAGCATGTGGGAGACCTACAATGAGCAGTTCTTC. Residues: CATSMWETYNEQFF. The chain is built from TRBV15 and TRBJ2-1, with D possibly TRBD2 on 5 matching bases. This CDR3 is 14 amino acids long. Trimming pared 4 bases from V and 2 bases from J, leaving 9 bases between. Germline values: CDR1 LNHNV, CDR2 YYDKDF (reference sequence).

This clonotype was seen ten or more times. The V and J genes are TRBV20-1 and TRBJ2-5, with D possibly matching TRBD2 (5 bases). V shed 6 bases and J shed 7 bases, with 9 bases lying between them. The CDR3 contains 10 residues. CDR1 is DFQATT and CDR2 is SNEGSKA in the germline V gene (reference sequence). The CDR3 DNA reads as TGCAGTGCCCCGAGGGCGACCCAGTACTTC. Protein product: CSAPRATQYF.

In its sample, this clonotype was seen many times. The gene calls are TRBV4-3 and TRBJ2-7; maybe TRBD1 (5 bases). The CDR3 has 14 amino acids. CDR1 is LGHNA and CDR2 is YSLEER in the germline V gene. The V end lost 0 bases, the J end lost 6 bases, and 12 bases lay between the germline ends. For the CDR3, the DNA is TGCGCCAGCAGCCAAGATCAGGGCTCGACCGAGCAGTACTTC. It codes for CASSQDQGSTEQYF.

This clonotype was seen at least ten times. The J gene is TRBJ2-7, the V gene TRBV15; TRBD1 might be the D (6 bases). V was cut by 0 bases and J by 4 bases, with 19 bases left in between. Germline CDR1 is LNHNV and CDR2 is YYDKDF (reference sequence). The CDR3 has 17 residues. The CDR3 sequence is CATSRDRDRTLPYEQYF. Written as DNA, the CDR3 is TGTGCCACCAGCAGAGATCGTGACAGGACCCTTCCGTACGAGCAGTACTTC.

This clonotype was seen many times. J is TRBJ2-4 and V is TRBV7-8; TRBD2 is a possible D gene (7 bases). Germline assignment: CDR1 SGHVS and CDR2 FQNEAQ. Trimming stripped 5 bases from V and 6 bases from J, with 14 bases between. The CDR3 runs to 14 residues. The CDR3 protein is CASSPRGGGNIQYF. DNA of the CDR3: TGTGCCAGCAGCCCCCGCGGGGGCGGAAACATTCAGTACTTC.

There are many counts of this clonotype. The chain carries TRBV4-3 and TRBJ2-1, with TRBD2 matching over 13 bases. The CDR3 is 16 amino acids. V was pared by 4 bases and J by 5 bases, with 5 bases of the junction left unmatched. The germline V gene has CDR1 LGHNA and CDR2 YSLEER. For the CDR3, the DNA is TGCGCCAGCAGCCCAACGGGACTAGCGGGGAACAATGAGCAGTTCTTC. Its translation is CASSPTGLAGNNEQFF.

V gene TRBV7-2 combines with J gene TRBJ2-1; 10 nucleotides match TRBD2. V shed 2 bases, J shed 6 bases, and the junction held 7 bases outside the gene matches. The CDR3 has 16 amino acids. Per germline, CDR1 SGHTA and CDR2 FQGNSA. The CDR3 DNA follows: TGTGCCAGCAGCTTAAGGAGCGGGAGGGGTTCCAATGAGCAGTTCTTC. Translation: CASSLRSGRGSNEQFF.

The table lists this clonotype with many counts. The chain is built from TRBV10-2 and TRBJ2-1; 11 nucleotides agree with TRBD2. This CDR3 spans 15 amino acids. In germline, CDR1 is WSHSY, CDR2 SAAADI. J gave up 4 bases and V 7 bases, and 6 bases lay outside the gene matches. Here the CDR3 reads CASTAGTSGYNEQFF. CDR3 coding DNA: TGCGCCAGCACAGCCGGGACTAGCGGATACAATGAGCAGTTCTTC.

In DNA form, the CDR3 reads TGCAGTGCTAGAGATCACAGACTAGCGGGAGGCAAATTCACAGATACGCAGTATTTT. As protein: CSARDHRLAGGKFTDTQYF. This rearrangement joins TRBV20-1 to TRBJ2-3, with TRBD2 identical over 13 bases. Germline values: CDR1 DFQATT, CDR2 SNEGSKA (reference sequence). The CDR3 is 19 amino acids. Trimming took 0 bases from V and 2 from J; bases not matched to a gene: 11.

This clonotype has a count of ten or more. This chain connects TRBV7-2 to TRBJ2-7, with 7 bases identical to TRBD2. The CDR3 loop spans 14 amino acids. With 6 bases clipped from V and 2 bases from J, the junction kept 7 bases outside the gene matches. The germline V gene encodes CDR1 SGHTA and CDR2 FQGNSA. CDR3 amino acids: CASSFGLVPYEQYF. The CDR3 region has the DNA TGTGCCAGCAGTTTCGGACTAGTCCCCTACGAGCAGTACTTC.

This clonotype was observed a few times. The chain uses TRBV20-1 and TRBJ2-5; 9 bases agree with TRBD2. The CDR3 is made up of 15 amino acids. V trimming: 6 bases; J trimming: 7 bases; junction bases outside the gene matches: 15. Germline CDR1 DFQATT, CDR2 SNEGSKA (reference sequence). The CDR3 DNA reads as TGCAGTGCAATTCCGACTAGCGGCCTCGACGCGACCCAGTACTTC. It translates to CSAIPTSGLDATQYF.

With regard to this clonotype: This CDR3 is missing its conserved last phenylalanine or tryptophan, likely due to a read error. The rearrangement joins TRBV12-3 or TRBV12-4 to TRBJ2-1, with D tentatively TRBD2 (6 bases). The V end was cut by 1 base, the J end by 9 bases, with 19 bases between. CDR3 length: 16 amino acids. As DNA, the CDR3 is TGTGCCAGCAGTTTAGGAGGGCCGCTCTACGGGGGTGAGCAGTTCTTA. Translated: CASSLGGPLYGGEQFL.

This clonotype was detected many times. This chain uses TRBV3-1 with TRBJ2-1, with 12 bases that match TRBD2. The CDR3 has 16 amino acids. The V segment lost 6 bases and the J segment 9 bases; nucleotides outside the gene matches: 12. The V gene's germline CDR1 is LGHDT and CDR2 YNNKEL (reference sequence). The CDR3 reads CASRATLAGGWGEQFF. The CDR3 DNA sequence: TGTGCCAGCAGGGCCACCCTAGCGGGAGGGTGGGGTGAGCAGTTCTTC.